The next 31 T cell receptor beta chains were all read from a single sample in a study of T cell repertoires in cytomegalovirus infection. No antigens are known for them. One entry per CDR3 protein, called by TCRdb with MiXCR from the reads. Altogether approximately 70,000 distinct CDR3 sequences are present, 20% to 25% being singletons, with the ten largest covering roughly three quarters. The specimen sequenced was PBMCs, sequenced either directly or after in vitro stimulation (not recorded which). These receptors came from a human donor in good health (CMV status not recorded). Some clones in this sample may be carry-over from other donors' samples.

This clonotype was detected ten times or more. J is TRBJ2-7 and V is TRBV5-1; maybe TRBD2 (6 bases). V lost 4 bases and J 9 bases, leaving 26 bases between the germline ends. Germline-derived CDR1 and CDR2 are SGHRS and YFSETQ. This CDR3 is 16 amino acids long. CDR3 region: CASSPMSGTRSAVQYF. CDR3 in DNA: TGCGCCAGCAGCCCGATGTCTGGGACTCGATCTGCCGTGCAGTACTTC.

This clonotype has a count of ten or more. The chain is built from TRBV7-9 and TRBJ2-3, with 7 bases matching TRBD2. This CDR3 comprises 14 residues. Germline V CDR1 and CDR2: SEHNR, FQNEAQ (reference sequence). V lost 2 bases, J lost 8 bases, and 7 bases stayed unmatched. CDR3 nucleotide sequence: TGTGCCAGCAGCTTACACAGCGGGGATCCTACGCAGTATTTT. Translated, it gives CASSLHSGDPTQYF.

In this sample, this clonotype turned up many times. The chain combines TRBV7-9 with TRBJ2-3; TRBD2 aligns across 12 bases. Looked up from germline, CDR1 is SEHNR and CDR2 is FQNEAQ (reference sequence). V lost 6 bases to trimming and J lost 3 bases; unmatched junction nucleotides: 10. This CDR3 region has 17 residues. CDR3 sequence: CASRAASGRAKTDTQYF. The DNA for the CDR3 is TGTGCCAGCAGGGCCGCTAGCGGGAGGGCCAAAACAGATACGCAGTATTTT.

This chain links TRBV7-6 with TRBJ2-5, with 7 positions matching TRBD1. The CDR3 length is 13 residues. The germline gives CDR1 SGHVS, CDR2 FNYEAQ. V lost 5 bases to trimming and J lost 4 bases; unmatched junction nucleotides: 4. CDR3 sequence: CASSRQGVETQYF. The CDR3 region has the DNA TGTGCCAGCAGCCGACAGGGTGTAGAGACCCAGTACTTC.

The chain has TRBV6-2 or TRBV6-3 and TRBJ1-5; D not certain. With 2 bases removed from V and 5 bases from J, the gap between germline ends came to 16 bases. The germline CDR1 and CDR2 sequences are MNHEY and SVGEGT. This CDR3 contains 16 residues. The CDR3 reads CASSYQPGTGYQPQHF. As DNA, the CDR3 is TGTGCCAGCAGTTACCAGCCGGGAACGGGGTATCAGCCCCAGCATTTT.

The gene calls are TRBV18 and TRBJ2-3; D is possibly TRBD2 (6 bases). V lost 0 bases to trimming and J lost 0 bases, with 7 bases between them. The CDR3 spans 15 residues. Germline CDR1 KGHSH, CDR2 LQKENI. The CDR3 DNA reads TGTGCCAGCTCACCACCCGGGACTAGCACAGATACGCAGTATTTT. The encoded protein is CASSPPGTSTDTQYF.

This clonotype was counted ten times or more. The CDR3 DNA is TGTGCCAGCAGATTAGGGGGTTACAATGAGCAGTTCTTC. It codes for CASRLGGYNEQFF. The J gene is TRBJ2-1, the V gene TRBV28, with TRBD1 as a possible D gene (6 bases). The CDR3 is 13 residues long. CDR1 and CDR2 from the germline V gene are MDHEN and SYDVKM. V lost 6 bases and J lost 4, with 10 bases in between.

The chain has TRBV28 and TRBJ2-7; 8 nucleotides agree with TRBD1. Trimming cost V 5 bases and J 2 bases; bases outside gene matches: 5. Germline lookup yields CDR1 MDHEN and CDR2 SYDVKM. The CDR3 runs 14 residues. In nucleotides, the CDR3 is TGTGCCAGCAGTAATGACAGGGGCGCCTACGAGCAGTACTTC. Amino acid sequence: CASSNDRGAYEQYF.

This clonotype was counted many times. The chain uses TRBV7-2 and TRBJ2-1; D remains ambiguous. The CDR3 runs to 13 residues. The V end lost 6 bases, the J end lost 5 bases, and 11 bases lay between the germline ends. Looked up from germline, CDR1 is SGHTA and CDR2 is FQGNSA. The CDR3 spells CASRPDGNNEQFF. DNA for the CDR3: TGTGCCAGCAGACCGGACGGCAACAATGAGCAGTTCTTC.

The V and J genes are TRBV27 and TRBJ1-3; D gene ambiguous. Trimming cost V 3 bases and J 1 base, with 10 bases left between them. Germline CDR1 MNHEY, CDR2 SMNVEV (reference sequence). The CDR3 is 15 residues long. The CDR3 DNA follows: TGTGCCAGCAGTTTCTTGGGAGGGTCTGGAAACACCATATATTTT. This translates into CASSFLGGSGNTIYF.

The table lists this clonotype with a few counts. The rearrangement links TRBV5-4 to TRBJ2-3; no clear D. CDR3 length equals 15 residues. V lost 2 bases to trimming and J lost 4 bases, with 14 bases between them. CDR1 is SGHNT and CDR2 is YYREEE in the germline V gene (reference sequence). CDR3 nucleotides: TGTGCCAGCAGCTTACCGGGCCCCAAAGCAGATACGCAGTATTTT. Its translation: CASSLPGPKADTQYF.

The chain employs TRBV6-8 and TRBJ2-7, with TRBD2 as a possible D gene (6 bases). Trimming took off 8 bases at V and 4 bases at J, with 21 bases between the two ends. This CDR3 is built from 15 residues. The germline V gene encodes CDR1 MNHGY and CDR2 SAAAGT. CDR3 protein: CASRTGKQTSYEQYV. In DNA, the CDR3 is TGTGCCAGCCGCACCGGGAAACAGACTAGTTACGAGCAGTACGTC.

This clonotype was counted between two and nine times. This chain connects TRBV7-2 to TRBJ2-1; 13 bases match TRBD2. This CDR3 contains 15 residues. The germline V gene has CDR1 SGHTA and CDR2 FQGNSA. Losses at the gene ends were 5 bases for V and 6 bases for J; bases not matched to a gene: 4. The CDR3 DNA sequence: TGTGCCAGCAGCCGGACTAGCGGGAGTATCAATGAGCAGTTCTTC. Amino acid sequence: CASSRTSGSINEQFF.

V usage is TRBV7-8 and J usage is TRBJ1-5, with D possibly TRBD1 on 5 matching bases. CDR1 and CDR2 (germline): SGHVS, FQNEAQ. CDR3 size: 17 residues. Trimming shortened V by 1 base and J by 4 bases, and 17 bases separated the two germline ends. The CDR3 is CASSLVAGLTQNQPQHF. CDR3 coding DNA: TGTGCCAGCAGCTTAGTGGCGGGGCTAACCCAGAATCAGCCCCAGCATTTT.

Written as DNA, the CDR3 is TGTGCCAGCAGCCCCCAGACAGGGGGCGCGGAAGGCTACACCTTC. It yields the protein CASSPQTGGAEGYTF. The chain links TRBV5-4 to TRBJ1-2, with 10 positions matching TRBD1. Losses at the gene ends were 4 bases for V and 8 bases for J; bases not matched to a gene: 11. This CDR3 region has 15 residues. From germline, CDR1 is SGHNT and CDR2 YYREEE (reference sequence).

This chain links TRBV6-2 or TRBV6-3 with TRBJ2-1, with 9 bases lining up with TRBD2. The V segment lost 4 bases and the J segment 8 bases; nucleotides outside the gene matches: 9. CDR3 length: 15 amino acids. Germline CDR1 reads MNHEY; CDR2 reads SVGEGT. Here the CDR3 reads CASSSTTQREDEQFF. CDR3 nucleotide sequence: TGTGCCAGCAGTTCGACGACCCAGCGGGAGGATGAGCAGTTCTTC.

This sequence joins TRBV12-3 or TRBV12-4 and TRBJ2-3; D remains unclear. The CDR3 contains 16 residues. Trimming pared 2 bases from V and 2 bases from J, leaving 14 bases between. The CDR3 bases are TGTGCCAGCAGTTTACGTAAACTGACTTACACAGATACGCAGTATTTT. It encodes CASSLRKLTYTDTQYF.

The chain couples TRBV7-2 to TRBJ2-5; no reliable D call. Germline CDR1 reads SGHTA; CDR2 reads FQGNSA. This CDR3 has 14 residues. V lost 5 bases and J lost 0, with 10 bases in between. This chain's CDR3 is CASSPNGNQETQYF. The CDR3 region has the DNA TGTGCCAGCAGCCCAAATGGGAACCAAGAGACCCAGTACTTC.

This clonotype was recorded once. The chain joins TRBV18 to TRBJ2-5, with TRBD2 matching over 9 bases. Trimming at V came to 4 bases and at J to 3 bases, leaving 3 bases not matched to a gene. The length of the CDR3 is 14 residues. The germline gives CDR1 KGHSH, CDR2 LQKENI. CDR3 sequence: CASSLAGAKETQYF. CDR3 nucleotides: TGTGCCAGCTCACTAGCGGGAGCAAAAGAGACCCAGTACTTC.

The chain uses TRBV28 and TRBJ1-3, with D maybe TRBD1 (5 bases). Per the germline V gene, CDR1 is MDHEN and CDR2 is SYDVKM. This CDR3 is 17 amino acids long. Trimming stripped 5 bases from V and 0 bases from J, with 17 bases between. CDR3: CASSADHTGTSGNTIYF. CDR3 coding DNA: TGTGCCAGCAGTGCCGACCATACCGGGACCTCTGGAAACACCATATATTTT.

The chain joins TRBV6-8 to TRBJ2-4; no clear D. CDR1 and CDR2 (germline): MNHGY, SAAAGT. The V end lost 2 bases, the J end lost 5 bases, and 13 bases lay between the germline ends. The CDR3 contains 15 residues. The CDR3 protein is CASSYDRKAENIQYF. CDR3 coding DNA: TGTGCCAGCAGTTACGACCGGAAGGCAGAAAACATTCAGTACTTC.

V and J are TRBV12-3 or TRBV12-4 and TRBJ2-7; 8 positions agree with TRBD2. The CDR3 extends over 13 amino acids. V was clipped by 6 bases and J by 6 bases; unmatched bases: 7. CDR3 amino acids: CASRRAGVREQYV. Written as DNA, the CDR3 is TGTGCCAGCAGAAGAGCGGGAGTACGCGAGCAGTACGTC.

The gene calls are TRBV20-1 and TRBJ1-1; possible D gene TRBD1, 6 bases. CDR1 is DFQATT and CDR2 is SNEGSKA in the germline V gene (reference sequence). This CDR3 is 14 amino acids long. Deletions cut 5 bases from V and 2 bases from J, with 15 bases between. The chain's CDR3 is CSASPGTPNTEAFF. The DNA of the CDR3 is TGCAGTGCTTCCCCCGGGACACCCAACACTGAAGCTTTCTTT.

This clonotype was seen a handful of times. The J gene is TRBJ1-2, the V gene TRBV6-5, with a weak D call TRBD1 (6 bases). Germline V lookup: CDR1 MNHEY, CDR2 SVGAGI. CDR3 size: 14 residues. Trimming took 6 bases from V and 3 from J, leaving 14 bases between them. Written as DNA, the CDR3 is TGTGCCAGCAGCGGACAGAGGCTCGACTATGGCTACACCTTC. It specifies CASSGQRLDYGYTF.

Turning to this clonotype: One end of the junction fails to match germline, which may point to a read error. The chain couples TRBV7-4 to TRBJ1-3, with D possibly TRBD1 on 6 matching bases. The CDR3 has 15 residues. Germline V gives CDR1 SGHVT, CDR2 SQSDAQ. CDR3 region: CASSLQGSSGSTIYF. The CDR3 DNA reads TGTGCCAGCAGCTTACAGGGGAGCTCTGGAAGCACCATATATTTT. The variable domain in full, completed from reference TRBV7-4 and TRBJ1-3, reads GAGVSQSPRYKVAKRGRDVALRCDSISGHVTLYWYRQTLGQGSEVLTYSQSDAQRDKSGRPSGRFSAERPERSVSTLKIQRTEQGDSAVYLCASSLQGSSGSTIYFGEGSWLTVV.

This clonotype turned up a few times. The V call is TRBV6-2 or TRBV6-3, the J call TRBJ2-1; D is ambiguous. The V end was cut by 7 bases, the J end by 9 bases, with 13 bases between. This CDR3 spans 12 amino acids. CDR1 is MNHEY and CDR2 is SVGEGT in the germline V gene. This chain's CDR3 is CASKTYGSEQFF. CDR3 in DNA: TGTGCCAGCAAAACCTATGGATCTGAGCAGTTCTTC.

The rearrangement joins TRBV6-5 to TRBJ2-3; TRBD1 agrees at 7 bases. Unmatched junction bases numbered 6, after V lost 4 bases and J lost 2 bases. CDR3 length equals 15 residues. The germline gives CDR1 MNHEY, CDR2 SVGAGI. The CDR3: CASSSGTVDTDTQYF. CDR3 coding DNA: TGTGCCAGCAGTTCCGGGACAGTAGACACAGATACGCAGTATTTT.

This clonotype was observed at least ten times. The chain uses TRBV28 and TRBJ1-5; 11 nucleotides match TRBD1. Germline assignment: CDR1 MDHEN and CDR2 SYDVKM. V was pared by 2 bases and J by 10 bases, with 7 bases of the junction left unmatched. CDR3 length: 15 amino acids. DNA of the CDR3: TGTGCCAGCAGTTTACGGACCGGGACAGGGGGTCCCCAGCATTTT. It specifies CASSLRTGTGGPQHF. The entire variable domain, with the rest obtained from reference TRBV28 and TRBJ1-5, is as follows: DVKVTQSSRYLVKRTGEKVFLECVQDMDHENMFWYRQDPGLGLRLIYFSYDVKMKEKGDIPEGYSVSREKKERFSLILESASTNQTSMYLCASSLRTGTGGPQHFGDGTRLSIL.

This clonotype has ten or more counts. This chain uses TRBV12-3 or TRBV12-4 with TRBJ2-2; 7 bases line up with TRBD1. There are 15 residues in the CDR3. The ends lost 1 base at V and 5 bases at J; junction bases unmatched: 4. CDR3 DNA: TGTGCCAGCAGTTTAGGAGGGGGCGCGACCGGGGAGCTGTTTTTT. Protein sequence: CASSLGGGATGELFF.

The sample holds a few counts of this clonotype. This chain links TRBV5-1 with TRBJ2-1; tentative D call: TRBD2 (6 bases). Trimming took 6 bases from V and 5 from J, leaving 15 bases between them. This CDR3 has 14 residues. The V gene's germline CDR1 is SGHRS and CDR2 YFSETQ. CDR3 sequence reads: CASISGPGNNEQFF. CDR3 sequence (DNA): TGCGCCAGCATCAGCGGGCCGGGGAACAATGAGCAGTTCTTC.

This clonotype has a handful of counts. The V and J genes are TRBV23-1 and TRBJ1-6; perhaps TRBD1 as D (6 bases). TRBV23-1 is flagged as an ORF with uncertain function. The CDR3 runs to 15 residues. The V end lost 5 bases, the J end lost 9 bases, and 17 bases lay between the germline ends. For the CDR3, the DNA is TGCGCCAGCAGTAGGGGGGACCCGCTGGGTTCACCCCTCCACTTT. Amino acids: CASSRGDPLGSPLHF.